These T cell receptor beta chains were read from a single sample in a study of OX40 agonist ivuxolimab in advanced cancers. The repertoire was sequenced with immunoSEQ multiplex PCR; TCRdb's copy has only in-frame clones and lacks some. Altogether more than 65,000 clones are present, 85% being singletons, with the ten largest covering about 0.83%. The sequencing used CD4+ or CD8+ T cells sorted from blood, collected in a trial of the OX40 agonist ivuxolimab. The receptors shown here come from an adult with an advanced solid tumor such as melanoma, head and neck, liver or kidney cancer. Both conserved end residues are part of each CDR3. The D gene is left open where the match is weak. Size tells how often a clone was seen (once, few, many) or the class of an expanded clone, and some rows leave it out.

D gene	V gene	J gene	clone size	CDR3 protein	CDR3 DNA
.	TRBV6-5	TRBJ1-1	.	CASSYGRTDTEAFF	TGTGCCAGCAGTTACGGACGGACTGACACTGAAGCTTTCTTT
TRBD1	TRBV18	TRBJ1-5	.	CASSLTGANSNQPQHF	TGTGCCAGCTCACTTACAGGGGCTAATAGCAATCAGCCCCAGCATTTT
TRBD2	TRBV19	TRBJ2-7	.	CASSGTSVGEQYF	TGTGCCAGTAGTGGGACTAGCGTCGGCGAGCAGTACTTC
TRBD2	TRBV2	TRBJ2-3	.	CASTSGVAGSGTDTQYF	TGTGCCAGCACCTCAGGGGTAGCGGGGTCTGGCACAGATACGCAGTATTTT
.	TRBV11-2	TRBJ2-7	.	CASSLGNSYEQYF	TGTGCCAGCAGCTTAGGAAACTCCTACGAGCAGTACTTC
TRBD1	TRBV27	TRBJ1-5	.	CASRPQGAGNQPQHF	TGTGCCAGCAGACCTCAGGGGGCGGGAAATCAGCCCCAGCATTTT
.	TRBV27	TRBJ1-1	.	CASSSPQQGRAEAFF	TGTGCCAGCAGCTCACCACAGCAGGGTAGGGCTGAAGCTTTCTTT
.	TRBV28	TRBJ1-3	.	CASSLSRPGGNTIYF	TGTGCCAGCAGTTTATCCCGACCGGGTGGAAACACCATATATTTT
TRBD1	TRBV4-1	TRBJ2-3	.	CASSHGQGPTDTQYF	TGCGCCAGCAGCCACGGACAGGGCCCCACAGATACGCAGTATTTT
.	TRBV4-1	TRBJ1-2	once	CASSQDQGHYGYTF	TGCGCCAGCAGCCAAGATCAGGGGCACTATGGCTACACCTTC
TRBD2	TRBV11-3	TRBJ2-7	.	CASSRPTGGSEQYF	TGTGCCAGCAGCCGCCCCACGGGAGGAAGCGAGCAGTACTTC
TRBD1	TRBV28	TRBJ1-2	.	CASSSDRGANYGYTF	TGTGCCAGCAGCTCTGACAGGGGAGCTAACTATGGCTACACCTTC
TRBD1	TRBV7-9	TRBJ1-2	.	CASSLGAGGPDGYTF	TGTGCCAGCAGCTTAGGGGCAGGGGGGCCCGATGGCTACACCTTC
.	TRBV5-6	TRBJ2-5	.	CASSLGLGRETQYF	TGTGCCAGCAGCTTGGGGTTGGGGCGGGAGACCCAGTACTTC
TRBD2	TRBV2	TRBJ2-1	.	CASSEALRSGSLQFF	TGTGCCAGCAGTGAAGCCCTTAGGAGCGGGAGTCTTCAGTTCTTC
TRBD2	TRBV9	TRBJ2-1	.	CASSEGLATNNEQFF	TGTGCCAGCAGTGAAGGACTAGCGACCAACAATGAGCAGTTCTTC
.	TRBV7-2	TRBJ2-7	.	CASSPDRYEQYF	TGTGCCAGCAGCCCCGACAGGTACGAGCAGTACTTC
TRBD1	TRBV7-9	TRBJ2-7	.	CASSPGQGRVEQYF	TGTGCCAGCAGCCCAGGACAGGGGAGGGTCGAGCAGTACTTC